The present T cell receptor (beta chain) was sequenced within a study of T cell responses to AZD1222 COVID-19 vaccine. TCRdb's table, derived via immunoSEQ multiplex PCR, lists solely in-frame clones and lacks some. The sample consists of about 130,000 clones, 92% of them appearing once. The CDR3 is 13 amino acids. Trimming shortened V by 3 bases and J by 5 bases, and 10 bases separated the two germline ends. The V gene's germline CDR1 is LGHDT and CDR2 YNNKEL (reference sequence). Study results and limitations: Baseline antibody screening turned up just six seropositive AZD1222 recipients. A reported finding is that nearly half of spike-specific TCRs target unmutated variant regions.

In regard to this clone: Antigen: not known.

The chain couples TRBV3-1 (or the pseudogene TRBV3-2) to TRBJ1-2, with D unclear. The TCR was taken from an adult in good health. Sequencing was performed on peripheral blood, taken on day 0 of AZD1222 vaccination. The CDR3 region is CASSHGGEYGYTF. As DNA, the CDR3 is TGTGCCAGCAGCCACGGCGGGGAGTATGGCTACACCTTC.